This TCR beta chain appears in the sequencing data of a study of tumor and adjacent non-tumor tissue in lung cancer. Points from the study as a whole: TCR diversity was significantly greater in tumor than normal lung tissue.

Note on this clonotype: Its antigen is not identified. One end of the junction varies from germline; a read error may be responsible.

No cell sorting was done before RNA was extracted from the tissue. More than 3 cm separated this lung sample from the edge of the tumor. Newly diagnosed lung cancer patients had thoracic surgery in China, August–late 2014, without prior chemotherapy. A modified ARM-PCR protocol with three rounds of nested PCR amplified TCRbeta. MiXCR, applied by TCRdb to the multiplex PCR reads, yields one record per CDR3 protein. The sample includes 85,000 to 130,000 distinct CDR3 sequences, approximately 60% of them seen just once. CDR1 SGHAT and CDR2 FQNNGV come from the germline V gene. The CDR3 extends over 18 amino acids.

V gene TRBV11-2 combines with J gene TRBJ2-3; TRBD2 agrees at 8 bases. The receptor was isolated from a man aged 30 to 45 with non-small cell lung cancer. The sequencing sample was made of distant non-tumor lung tissue. The CDR3 bases are TGTGCAAGCAGCTTAGGGCTCTTGGCGGGAGGTCGCACAGATACGCAGTATTTT. Amino acids: CASSLGLLAGGRTDTQYF.